This T cell receptor beta chain was obtained from a study of Graves' ophthalmopathy and Graves' hyperthyroidism. Findings of the study overall: The majority of expanded thyroid clonotypes above 0.001 frequency also occurred in blood.

Scientists amplified the TCR beta CDR3 regions from RNA transcripts. HTBI primers served in a first-round RT-PCR, which a second-round multiplex PCR followed. TCRdb re-called the multiplex PCR reads with MiXCR, one entry per CDR3 protein. The profile shows under 200,000 distinct CDR3 sequences, approximately 38% of them singletons. V was pared by 3 bases and J by 7 bases, with 12 bases between. Germline V gene data show CDR1 as DFQATT and CDR2 as SNEGSKA (reference sequence). The CDR3 runs 12 residues. This clonotype has a count of ten or more. Its antigen remains unknown. The TCR sequence derives from a woman in her thirties or forties with Graves' ophthalmopathy. The chain is built from TRBV20-1 and TRBJ1-1; D is undetermined. The sequencing sample was made of peripheral blood. The CDR3 DNA sequence: TGCAGTGCTAGGTATGCCGCAAGTGAAGCTTTCTTT. Translated: CSARYAASEAFF.